This entry lists 4 T cell receptor beta chains sequenced from one sample in a study of Graves' ophthalmopathy and Graves' hyperthyroidism. RNA served as the template for amplifying TCR beta CDR3 regions. The first-round RT-PCR employed HTBI primers together with the Qiagen OneStep RT-PCR kit. A multiplex PCR was then performed as the second round. TCRdb fed the multiplex PCR reads into MiXCR, producing one record per CDR3 protein. The sample lists hundreds of thousands of distinct CDR3 sequences; 20% to 25% were seen once. The specimen sequenced was peripheral blood. These receptors were collected from a woman aged 18 to 35 with stable Graves' hyperthyroidism. Some clones in this sample may be carry-over from other donors' samples.

With regard to this clonotype: Compared with germline, one end of the junction differs, possibly owing to a read error. This chain uses TRBV10-2 with TRBJ2-5, with D perhaps TRBD2 (5 bases). The length of the CDR3 is 13 residues. Germline CDR1 is WSHSY and CDR2 is SAAADI. CDR3: CATSRGLAGTQYF. In DNA form, the CDR3 reads TGCGCCACCAGTCGGGGTCTAGCTGGGACCCAGTACTTC.

As concerns this clonotype: The junction differs from germline at one of its ends, possibly a read error. V and J are TRBV5-1 and TRBJ1-1; D is undetermined. The CDR3 length is 13 residues. The germline gives CDR1 SGHRS, CDR2 YFSETQ. The CDR3, as DNA: TGCGTCAGCAGCTTGAAGCCGTCCACTGAAGCTTTCTTT. Encoded protein: CVSSLKPSTEAFF. Full variable domain (rest looked up from reference TRBV5-1 and TRBJ1-1): KAGVTQTPRYLIKTRGQQVTLSCSPISGHRSVSWYQQTPGQGLQFLFEYFSETQRNKGNFPGRFSGRQFSNSRSEMNVSTLELGDSALYLCVSSLKPSTEAFFGQGTRLTVV.

This clonotype was counted ten times or more. This chain connects TRBV10-1 to TRBJ2-5; D is possibly TRBD1 or TRBD2 (6 bases each). V lost 2 bases, J lost 1 base, and 8 bases lay in between. The CDR3 has 14 residues. CDR1 is WNHNN, CDR2 SYGVQD, per germline (reference sequence). This CDR3 is CASSEGGLQETQYF. CDR3 nucleotide sequence: TGCGCCAGCAGTGAGGGGGGGCTCCAAGAGACCCAGTACTTC.

The chain joins TRBV12-3 or TRBV12-4 to TRBJ1-1; D ambiguous. The length of the CDR3 is 13 residues. The V gene lost 3 bases and the J gene lost 6 bases, with 11 bases spanning the gap. CDR3 in amino acids: CASSFSRGSEAFF. The CDR3 DNA follows: TGTGCCAGCAGTTTCAGCAGAGGCTCTGAAGCTTTCTTT.